What follows are 21 T cell receptor beta chains derived from one specimen sequenced in a study of blood T cell repertoires in COVID-19. Only in-frame clones appear in the TCRdb table, and some are missing; sequencing was by immunoSEQ multiplex PCR. The sample has approximately 29,000 clones, approximately 88% seen once. Sequencing used peripheral blood. These receptors came from a man between 65 and 85 years old with active COVID-19.

This chain links TRBV2 with TRBJ1-2; D remains unclear. Germline CDR1 reads SNHLY; CDR2 reads FYNNEI. This CDR3 region has 15 residues. Trimming pared 6 bases from V and 6 bases from J, leaving 20 bases between. CDR3 DNA sequence: TGTGCCAGCAGGAGTACCCGGGAGTCAGGCGATGGCTACACCTTC. Encoded protein: CASRSTRESGDGYTF. The variable domain in full, with the rest retrieved from reference TRBV2 and TRBJ1-2, is EPEVTQTPSHQVTQMGQEVILRCVPISNHLYFYWYRQILGQKVEFLVSFYNNEISEKSEIFDDQFSVERPDGSNFTLKIRSTKLEDSAMYFCASRSTRESGDGYTFGSGTRLTVV.

The rearrangement joins TRBV6-6 to TRBJ2-7; TRBD1 agrees at 9 bases. Trimming at V came to 5 bases and at J to 5 bases, leaving 7 bases not matched to a gene. The CDR3 length is 14 residues. Germline V gene lookup returns CDR1 MNHNY and CDR2 SVGAGI (reference sequence). CDR3 amino acids: CASSPGTGLNEQYF. The CDR3 DNA is TGTGCCAGCAGTCCCGGGACAGGGTTGAACGAGCAGTACTTC.

The rearrangement uses TRBV12-5 and TRBJ2-2; D might be TRBD1 (6 bases). The CDR3 is 14 amino acids. The V and J ends lost 9 bases and 4 bases respectively, with 15 bases between them. Looked up from germline, CDR1 is LGHNT and CDR2 is FRNRAP. CDR3 in DNA: TGTGCTAGGGCCGATCAGGGGTCCACCGGGGAGCTGTTTTTT. Residues: CARADQGSTGELFF.

The V call is TRBV6-5, the J call TRBJ2-1; 10 bases fit TRBD2. Germline-derived CDR1 and CDR2 are MNHEY and SVGAGI. J lost 6 bases, V lost 5 bases, and 1 base had no gene match. This CDR3 spans 13 amino acids. CDR3 in amino acids: CASSLAGVNEQFF. CDR3 bases: TGTGCCAGCAGTCTAGCGGGAGTCAATGAGCAGTTCTTC.

V is TRBV24-1 and J is TRBJ2-3; TRBD1 is a possible D gene (5 bases). The V gene's germline CDR1 is KGHDR and CDR2 SFDVKD. V was pared by 2 bases and J by 7 bases, with 12 bases between. The CDR3 runs 14 residues. CDR3 sequence reads: CATSDWADSHTQYF. The DNA of the CDR3 is TGTGCCACCAGTGATTGGGCCGACAGTCATACGCAGTATTTT.

This chain links TRBV19 with TRBJ2-2; 8 positions match TRBD1. Germline CDR1 LNHDA, CDR2 SQIVND (reference sequence). V lost 5 bases, J lost 4 bases, and 6 bases stayed unmatched. This CDR3 is 15 amino acids long. CDR3 sequence: CASSLGQAPTGELFF. The CDR3 nucleotides read TGTGCCAGTAGTCTGGGACAGGCCCCCACCGGGGAGCTGTTTTTT.

This clone was observed a single time. V usage is TRBV7-2 and J usage is TRBJ2-1; maybe TRBD2 (6 bases). The CDR3 length is 14 residues. CDR1 and CDR2 from the germline V gene are SGHTA and FQGNSA. The V end lost 5 bases, the J end lost 7 bases, and 15 bases lay between the germline ends. The DNA for the CDR3 is TGTGCCAGCAGCCAGTCCGGGACTCGAAATGAGCAGTTCTTC. It is translated as CASSQSGTRNEQFF.

This chain joins TRBV28 and TRBJ2-7, with 9 nucleotides matching TRBD1. V was clipped by 7 bases and J by 3 bases; unmatched bases: 7. The length of the CDR3 is 14 residues. CDR1 and CDR2 from the germline V gene are MDHEN and SYDVKM. The chain's CDR3 is CASIHRGQVYEQYF. The CDR3 DNA sequence: TGTGCCAGCATCCACAGGGGGCAGGTCTACGAGCAGTACTTC.

This clone turned up a few times. J is TRBJ2-1 and V is TRBV28; TRBD1 matches 8 bases. The CDR3 has 15 amino acids. The V segment lost 6 bases and the J segment 7 bases; nucleotides outside the gene matches: 11. CDR1 and CDR2 (germline): MDHEN, SYDVKM. As DNA, the CDR3 is TGTGCCAGCAGGACACTTACGGACAGGGAAAATGAGCAGTTCTTC. Protein: CASRTLTDRENEQFF.

The table lists this clone with a count of one. The chain recombines TRBV20-1 with TRBJ2-1, with 8 bases identical to TRBD1. Germline lookup yields CDR1 DFQATT and CDR2 SNEGSKA (reference sequence). Germline trimming cut 3 bases from V and 3 bases from J; bases unmatched to any gene: 7. The CDR3 has 15 amino acids. The CDR3 sequence: CSASLPGGNYNEQFF. CDR3 DNA sequence: TGCAGTGCTAGTCTCCCAGGGGGCAACTACAATGAGCAGTTCTTC.

This chain uses TRBV7-8 with TRBJ1-2; D gene uncertain. The CDR3 length is 14 residues. Per germline, CDR1 SGHVS and CDR2 FQNEAQ. V lost 1 base and J 5 bases, leaving 11 bases between the germline ends. The CDR3 protein is CASSLDGVGYGYTF. CDR3 sequence (DNA): TGTGCCAGCAGCTTAGACGGGGTAGGATATGGCTACACCTTC.

The chain uses TRBV5-4 and TRBJ2-3; tentatively, D is TRBD1 (6 bases). Trimming cost V 4 bases and J 1 base, with 16 bases left between them. The CDR3 spans 16 residues. Germline lookup yields CDR1 SGHNT and CDR2 YYREEE (reference sequence). CDR3 in DNA: TGTGCCAGCAGCCTAGAATTGACAGGTGGCACAGATACGCAGTATTTT. It codes for CASSLELTGGTDTQYF.

The chain combines TRBV11-2 with TRBJ1-1; D not certain. Germline CDR1 is SGHAT and CDR2 is FQNNGV. V was pared by 5 bases and J by 6 bases, with 10 bases between. The CDR3 loop spans 12 amino acids. The CDR3 loop reads CASSKTSPEAFF. CDR3 bases: TGTGCCAGCAGCAAGACAAGTCCTGAAGCTTTCTTT.

The DNA for the CDR3 is TGTGCCAGCAGTTTACAGGGCGGCTCTGGGGCCAACGTCCTGACTTTC. The encoded protein is CASSLQGGSGANVLTF. The V gene is TRBV28, the J gene TRBJ2-6; D is perhaps TRBD1 (5 bases). V lost 2 bases, J lost 0 bases, and 8 bases lay in between. The CDR3 sequence is 16 residues long. Germline CDR1 and CDR2: MDHEN and SYDVKM.

The CDR3 loop reads CASSRRTGTGNTGELFF. The CDR3 DNA follows: TGTGCCAGCAGCCGACGTACCGGGACAGGGAACACCGGGGAGCTGTTTTTT. The J gene is TRBJ2-2, the V gene TRBV11-2; 8 bases agree with TRBD1. J gave up 1 base and V 5 bases, and 9 bases lay outside the gene matches. The CDR3 sequence is 17 residues long. Germline loops: CDR1 SGHAT, CDR2 FQNNGV.

In its sample, this clone was seen a few times. This chain links TRBV9 with TRBJ1-2; 7 bases align to TRBD1. The J segment lost 6 bases and the V segment lost 3 bases, leaving 8 bases of the junction unmatched. Germline V gene data show CDR1 as SGDLS and CDR2 as YYNGEE. The CDR3 is made up of 14 amino acids. This CDR3 is CASSAPRTGDGYTF. The CDR3 nucleotides read TGTGCCAGCAGCGCACCCAGGACAGGAGATGGCTACACCTTC.

The V call is TRBV7-3, the J call TRBJ2-3, with D perhaps matching TRBD1 (5 bases). V gave up 0 bases and J gave up 2 bases, with 9 bases separating them. Germline CDR1 SGHTA, CDR2 FQGTGA. The CDR3 is made up of 15 amino acids. The CDR3 loop is CASSLTKGNTDTQYF. The CDR3 coding sequence is TGTGCCAGCAGCTTAACGAAGGGGAACACAGATACGCAGTATTTT.

The chain couples TRBV5-4 to TRBJ2-5; 7 nucleotides agree with TRBD1. V trimming: 5 bases; J trimming: 5 bases; junction bases outside the gene matches: 9. In germline, CDR1 is SGHNT, CDR2 YYREEE (reference sequence). This CDR3 region has 14 residues. Here the CDR3 DNA reads TGTGCCAGCAGTCTCGGACAGACAGGGGAGACCCAGTACTTC. Residues: CASSLGQTGETQYF. The full variable domain, completed using reference TRBV5-4 and TRBJ2-5, is ETGVTQSPTHLIKTRGQQVTLRCSSQSGHNTVSWYQQALGQGPQFIFQYYREEENGRGNFPPRFSGLQFPNYSSELNVNALELDDSALYLCASSLGQTGETQYFGPGTRLLVL.

This chain joins TRBV28 and TRBJ1-5; D not certain. This CDR3 contains 15 residues. Germline CDR1 and CDR2: MDHEN and SYDVKM. Trimming stripped 5 bases from V and 1 base from J, with 12 bases between. The CDR3 DNA reads TGTGCCAGCAGTCCCCCGACCGGGAGCAATCAGCCCCAGCATTTT. It translates to CASSPPTGSNQPQHF.

J is TRBJ1-2 and V is TRBV3-1 (or the pseudogene TRBV3-2); TRBD1 is a possible D gene (6 bases). Trimming took 0 bases from V and 6 from J, leaving 11 bases between them. Germline loops: CDR1 LGHDT, CDR2 YNNKEL (reference sequence). This CDR3 is built from 14 residues. CDR3 DNA: TGTGCCAGCAGCCAAGATGGCAGGGGAGATGGCTACACCTTC. Protein sequence: CASSQDGRGDGYTF.

This clone is a singleton in its sample. The chain combines TRBV24-1 with TRBJ1-2; D unclear. This CDR3 region has 14 residues. Trimming removed 8 bases at V and 1 base at J, with 13 bases between. Germline CDR1 reads KGHDR; CDR2 reads SFDVKD. CDR3 region: CATKESPVNYGYTF. In DNA, the CDR3 is TGTGCCACCAAGGAGTCCCCAGTTAACTATGGCTACACCTTC.